These 18 T cell receptor beta chains were all obtained from the same sample, sequenced in a study of breast tumors, draining lymph nodes, adjacent tissues. TCRdb independently ran MiXCR on the multiplex PCR reads; one entry per CDR3 protein. The data show tens of thousands of distinct CDR3 sequences, roughly 32% seen once. Sequencing was performed on breast tumor tissue. The receptors come from a female donor with breast cancer. Some clones in this sample may be carry-over from other donors' samples.

This clonotype was recorded at least ten times. The rearrangement joins TRBV12-5 to TRBJ2-7, with 7 bases that match TRBD2. Germline V CDR1 and CDR2: LGHNT, FRNRAP. J was trimmed by 1 base and V by 4 bases; bases with no gene match: 1. This CDR3 has 13 residues. The CDR3 DNA is TGTGCTAGTGGTTGGGGGGGATCCTACGAGCAGTACTTC. Encoded protein: CASGWGGSYEQYF.

This clonotype was seen repeatedly, ten times or more. This chain uses TRBV19 with TRBJ1-2; D unresolved. Deletions cut 6 bases from V and 0 bases from J, with 14 bases between. This CDR3 is 15 amino acids long. Germline V gives CDR1 LNHDA, CDR2 SQIVND (reference sequence). Here the CDR3 DNA reads TGTGCCAGTAGCCAACGAGGCGTAGCTAACTATGGCTACACCTTC. Protein product: CASSQRGVANYGYTF.

This clonotype occurred a few times. The chain joins TRBV6-2 or TRBV6-3 to TRBJ2-5; the match to TRBD1 covers 9 bases. After removal of 2 bases from V and 5 bases from J, the junction contained 12 bases not matched to a gene. CDR1 is MNHEY, CDR2 SVGEGT, per germline. The CDR3 extends over 17 amino acids. CDR3 region: CASSYSRATGGRETQYF. As DNA, the CDR3 is TGTGCCAGCAGTTACAGTCGAGCGACAGGGGGTCGGGAGACCCAGTACTTC.

In DNA, the CDR3 is TGTGCCAGCTCACGTACAGGGGACAATCAGCCCCAGCATTTT. Protein: CASSRTGDNQPQHF. The chain joins TRBV18 to TRBJ1-5; 7 nucleotides line up with TRBD1. Trimming took 4 bases from V and 3 from J; bases not matched to a gene: 3. There are 14 residues in the CDR3. The V gene's germline CDR1 is KGHSH and CDR2 LQKENI.

Sample share makes this clonotype large. V usage is TRBV7-6 and J usage is TRBJ2-7; maybe TRBD2 (5 bases). From germline, CDR1 is SGHVS and CDR2 FNYEAQ. This CDR3 spans 13 amino acids. V lost 0 bases, J lost 7 bases, and 10 bases lay in between. CDR3 amino acids: CASSLALEGEQYF. CDR3 bases: TGTGCCAGCAGCTTAGCTTTAGAGGGTGAGCAGTACTTC.

As regards this clonotype: A read error may explain this, as a much larger clone is one base away. The CDR3 ends on some other residue instead of the conserved phenylalanine or tryptophan, so this is likely a read error. The chain links TRBV14 to TRBJ2-7, with 9 bases fitting TRBD2. The CDR3 spans 18 residues. Germline V gene sequence: CDR1 SGHDN, CDR2 FVKESK. The V segment lost 4 bases and the J segment 0 bases; nucleotides outside the gene matches: 13. Written as DNA, the CDR3 is TGTGCCAGCAGCCCACTAGCGGGTCCTCGGGAAAGCTCCTACGAGCAGTACTCC. It translates to CASSPLAGPRESSYEQYS.

Points on this clonotype: This may be a read error: a much more frequent sequence differs by one nucleotide. This chain connects TRBV7-2 to TRBJ1-5; no definite D call. V was trimmed by 4 bases and J by 5 bases, leaving 12 bases between them. The CDR3 has 14 amino acids. Germline V gene data show CDR1 as SGHTA and CDR2 as FQGNSA. Here the CDR3 DNA reads TGTGCCAGCAGCTCTGGGATTCCTGATCAGCCCCAGCATTTT. Translation: CASSSGIPDQPQHF. The complete variable domain, with remaining parts taken from reference TRBV7-2 and TRBJ1-5, reads GAGVSQSPSNKVTEKGKDVELRCDPISGHTALYWYRQSLGQGLEFLIYFQGNSAPDKSGLPSDRFSAERTGGSVSTLTIQRTQQEDSAVYLCASSSGIPDQPQHFGDGTRLSIL.

Ten or more counts support this clonotype. The chain couples TRBV6-4 to TRBJ1-5, with D perhaps TRBD1 (5 bases). The V gene lost 4 bases and the J gene lost 0 bases, with 22 bases spanning the gap. Germline values: CDR1 MRHNA, CDR2 SNTAGT. The CDR3 length is 19 residues. CDR3 coding DNA: TGTGCCAGCAGTGCCCACCTGTCTAGGGAGGACATTAGCAATCAGCCCCAGCATTTT. As protein: CASSAHLSREDISNQPQHF.

In its sample, this clonotype was seen many times. The V call is TRBV5-1, the J call TRBJ2-7; 8 positions agree with TRBD1. This CDR3 contains 14 residues. Germline CDR1 SGHRS, CDR2 YFSETQ. Losses at the gene ends were 2 bases for V and 6 bases for J; bases not matched to a gene: 7. The CDR3 sequence: CASSFYNDRGEQYF. For the CDR3, the DNA is TGCGCCAGCAGCTTTTATAATGACAGGGGCGAGCAGTACTTC.

This clonotype was counted at least ten times. The V call is TRBV10-3, the J call TRBJ2-5; D might be TRBD1 (5 bases). The V end lost 2 bases, the J end lost 5 bases, and 12 bases lay between the germline ends. There are 14 residues in the CDR3. CDR1 is ENHRY and CDR2 is SYGVKD in the germline V gene. CDR3 sequence: CAISEGRGGETQYF. DNA for the CDR3: TGTGCCATCAGTGAGGGAAGGGGCGGTGAGACCCAGTACTTC.

The chain combines TRBV7-9 with TRBJ2-3; D is undetermined. V was shortened by 3 bases and J by 7 bases, with 11 bases between the two germline ends. There are 13 residues in the CDR3. CDR1 is SEHNR, CDR2 FQNEAQ, per germline (reference sequence). The CDR3 protein is CASSFLARNTQYF. The CDR3 nucleotides are TGTGCCAGCAGCTTCCTGGCTAGGAATACGCAGTATTTT.

The table lists this clonotype with many counts. The genes are TRBV7-2 and TRBJ2-1; TRBD2 agrees at 9 bases. The ends lost 3 bases at V and 5 bases at J; junction bases unmatched: 5. The CDR3 extends over 15 amino acids. Germline CDR1 reads SGHTA; CDR2 reads FQGNSA. CDR3 residues: CASSLGLARHNEQFF. In DNA form, the CDR3 reads TGTGCCAGCAGCTTGGGACTAGCTCGTCACAATGAGCAGTTCTTC.

The chain has TRBV30 and TRBJ2-3, with D possibly being TRBD2 (5 bases). The germline V and J ends were trimmed by 2 bases and 3 bases, with 9 bases remaining between them. This CDR3 is 13 amino acids long. Germline loops: CDR1 GTSNPN, CDR2 SVGIG (reference sequence). Here the CDR3 DNA reads TGTGCCTGGAGTAAGAGCGGAACAGATACGCAGTATTTT. The encoded protein is CAWSKSGTDTQYF.

This rearrangement joins TRBV7-6 to TRBJ1-6; the D gene is possibly TRBD1 (6 bases). The V gene's germline CDR1 is SGHVS and CDR2 FNYEAQ. Trimming removed 1 base at V and 10 bases at J, with 14 bases between. The CDR3 spans 15 residues. The CDR3 region is CASSLGGGSGSPLHF. CDR3 nucleotides: TGTGCCAGCAGCTTAGGAGGGGGATCAGGCTCACCCCTCCACTTT.

This clonotype was seen repeatedly, ten times or more. The chain is built from TRBV6-6 and TRBJ2-3; D gene uncertain. V shed 5 bases and J shed 4 bases, with 7 bases lying between them. CDR3 size: 12 residues. The V gene's germline CDR1 is MNHNY and CDR2 SVGAGI (reference sequence). CDR3 in amino acids: CASSLYSDTQYF. CDR3 sequence (DNA): TGTGCCAGCAGTCTTTACTCAGATACGCAGTATTTT.

Ten or more counts support this clonotype. The chain recombines TRBV20-1 with TRBJ2-2, with a tentative D call TRBD2 (6 bases). Germline V gives CDR1 DFQATT, CDR2 SNEGSKA (reference sequence). The V gene lost 3 bases and the J gene lost 1 base, with 6 bases spanning the gap. The CDR3 has 13 amino acids. The CDR3: CSASSGNTGELFF. The CDR3 DNA sequence: TGCAGTGCTAGTAGCGGGAACACCGGGGAGCTGTTTTTT.

The chain recombines TRBV20-1 with TRBJ1-6; D not resolved. Germline V gives CDR1 DFQATT, CDR2 SNEGSKA (reference sequence). V was pared by 3 bases and J by 8 bases, with 14 bases between. This CDR3 contains 14 residues. CDR3 in DNA: TGCAGTGCTAGCCCTGATACAGCCTATTCACCCCTCCACTTT. Protein sequence: CSASPDTAYSPLHF.

There are many counts of this clonotype. V usage is TRBV7-2 and J usage is TRBJ2-7; D call uncertain. Trimming cost V 5 bases and J 0 bases, with 11 bases left between them. The germline V gene has CDR1 SGHTA and CDR2 FQGNSA. There are 14 residues in the CDR3. The CDR3 loop is CASSLRPDSYEQYF. DNA of the CDR3: TGTGCCAGCAGCCTCCGACCGGACTCCTACGAGCAGTACTTC.